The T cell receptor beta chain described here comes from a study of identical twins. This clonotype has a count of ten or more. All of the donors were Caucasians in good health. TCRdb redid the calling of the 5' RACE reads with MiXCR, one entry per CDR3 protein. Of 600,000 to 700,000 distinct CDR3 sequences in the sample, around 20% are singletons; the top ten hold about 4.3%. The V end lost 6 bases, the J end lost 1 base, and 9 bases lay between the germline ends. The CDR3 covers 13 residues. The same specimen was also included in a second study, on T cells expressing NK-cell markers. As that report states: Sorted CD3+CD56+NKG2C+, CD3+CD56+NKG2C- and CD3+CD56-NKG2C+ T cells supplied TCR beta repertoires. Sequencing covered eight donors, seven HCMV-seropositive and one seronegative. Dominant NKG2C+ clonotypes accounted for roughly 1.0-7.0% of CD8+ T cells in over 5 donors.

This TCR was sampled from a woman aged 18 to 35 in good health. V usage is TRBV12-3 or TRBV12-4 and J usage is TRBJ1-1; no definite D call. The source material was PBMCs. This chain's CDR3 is CASSREGNTEAFF. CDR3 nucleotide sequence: TGTGCCAGCAGCCGGGAGGGGAACACTGAAGCTTTCTTT.